Presented here are 21 T cell receptor beta chains from one specimen sequenced in a study of shared clonotypes between healthy human individuals. Sequenced by immunoSEQ multiplex PCR; TCRdb stores in-frame clones only, minus some. This sample yields fewer than 3 million clones, of which approximately 90% are seen a single time; about 0.41% belongs to the top ten. Specimen: naive CD4+ T cells from PBMCs. Subset defined: CD45RA+ positively selected. All receptors come from a young man in good health. Some clones in this sample may be carry-over from other donors' samples.

This chain uses TRBV18 with TRBJ2-1; a possible D gene is TRBD2 (7 bases). Germline loops: CDR1 KGHSH, CDR2 LQKENI. This CDR3 is built from 13 residues. V lost 3 bases to trimming and J lost 10 bases, with 13 bases between them. The CDR3: CASSPGGGGEQFF. The CDR3 DNA reads TGTGCCAGCTCACCGGGCGGGGGCGGAGAGCAGTTCTTC. Supplemented by reference TRBV18 and TRBJ2-1, the full variable domain reads NAGVMQNPRHLVRRRGQEARLRCSPMKGHSHVYWYRQLPEEGLKFMVYLQKENIIDESGMPKERFSAEFPKEGPSILRIQQVVRGDSAAYFCASSPGGGGEQFFGPGTRLTVL.

Points on this clone: The same CDR3 is also encoded by other DNA sequences in this sample. The rearrangement joins TRBV18 to TRBJ2-2; D is possibly TRBD1 (5 bases). The length of the CDR3 is 15 residues. Trimming cost V 3 bases and J 1 base, with 9 bases left between them. Per germline, CDR1 KGHSH and CDR2 LQKENI. CDR3 loop: CASSPGQGNTGELFF. In DNA form, the CDR3 reads TGTGCCAGCTCACCGGGGCAGGGGAACACCGGGGAGCTGTTTTTT. Variable domain in full (rest from reference TRBV18 and TRBJ2-2): NAGVMQNPRHLVRRRGQEARLRCSPMKGHSHVYWYRQLPEEGLKFMVYLQKENIIDESGMPKERFSAEFPKEGPSILRIQQVVRGDSAAYFCASSPGQGNTGELFFGEGSRLTVL.

The chain carries TRBV30 and TRBJ1-1, with 7 bases aligning to TRBD1. From germline, CDR1 is GTSNPN and CDR2 SVGIG (reference sequence). The CDR3 extends over 11 amino acids. Germline trimming cut 3 bases from V and 8 bases from J; bases unmatched to any gene: 3. Written as DNA, the CDR3 is TGTGCCTGGAGGCGGGACAGAGAAGCTTTCTTT. Protein sequence: CAWRRDREAFF.

The CDR3 bases are TGCGCCAGCAGCCAAGATGTTAACGGACTGGCGCAGTATTTT. It encodes CASSQDVNGLAQYF. The chain recombines TRBV4-3 with TRBJ2-3; TRBD2 is a possible D gene (5 bases). Germline V gene data show CDR1 as LGHNA and CDR2 as YSLEER. The CDR3 totals 14 residues. V dropped 0 bases and J dropped 10 bases, with 14 bases sitting between them.

This clone was picked up one time. The J gene is TRBJ2-3, the V gene TRBV27; 11 bases fit TRBD2. V shed 3 bases and J 5 bases; nucleotides not matched to a gene: 4. CDR1 is MNHEY and CDR2 is SMNVEV in the germline V gene (reference sequence). There are 15 residues in the CDR3. This chain's CDR3 is CASSFTSGSVDTQYF. As DNA, the CDR3 is TGTGCCAGCAGTTTTACTAGCGGGAGTGTAGATACGCAGTATTTT.

This chain connects TRBV18 to TRBJ1-6; unclear D gene. Trimming removed 2 bases from V and 7 bases from J, with 15 bases in between. The CDR3 loop spans 16 amino acids. The V gene's germline CDR1 is KGHSH and CDR2 LQKENI. The CDR3 DNA is TGTGCCAGCTCACCAGACTTAGGCAGGACCAATTCACCCCTCCACTTT. Protein product: CASSPDLGRTNSPLHF.

This clone was counted a single time. Other nucleotide sequences from this sample produce the same CDR3. The V gene is TRBV5-1, the J gene TRBJ2-7, with 10 bases fitting TRBD2. CDR1 and CDR2 from the germline V gene are SGHRS and YFSETQ. Unmatched junction bases numbered 3, after V lost 0 bases and J lost 3 bases. This CDR3 has 15 residues. In nucleotides, the CDR3 is TGCGCCAGCAGCTTGGCGGCTAGCGGGAGCTACGAGCAGTACTTC. The encoded protein is CASSLAASGSYEQYF.

The chain recombines TRBV5-1 with TRBJ2-1; D unresolved. The germline V gene has CDR1 SGHRS and CDR2 YFSETQ. The V and J ends lost 0 bases and 0 bases respectively, with 7 bases between them. The CDR3 is 15 residues long. The DNA of the CDR3 is TGCGCCAGCAGCTTGGACACTTTCTCCTACAATGAGCAGTTCTTC. Translating gives CASSLDTFSYNEQFF.

The J gene is TRBJ1-2, the V gene TRBV28; tentative D call: TRBD1 (6 bases). The CDR3 has 20 residues. Trimming pared 6 bases from V and 4 bases from J, leaving 33 bases between. Germline CDR1 and CDR2: MDHEN and SYDVKM. The CDR3 region is CASSLLSGSGRANRAYGYTF. The CDR3, as DNA: TGTGCCAGCAGCCTCCTCTCAGGGAGCGGACGAGCTAACAGGGCCTATGGCTACACCTTC.

The rearrangement links TRBV5-1 to TRBJ2-5, with D hard to call. V lost 0 bases and J 5 bases, leaving 11 bases between the germline ends. Germline CDR1 SGHRS, CDR2 YFSETQ. The CDR3 loop spans 14 amino acids. CDR3 in amino acids: CASSLVSSVETQYF. Written as DNA, the CDR3 is TGCGCCAGCAGCTTGGTGAGCTCCGTTGAGACCCAGTACTTC.

V gene TRBV10-2 combines with J gene TRBJ1-5; D gene uncertain. Trimming took off 1 base at V and 3 bases at J, with 10 bases between the two ends. Germline CDR1 is WSHSY and CDR2 is SAAADI. The CDR3 runs 15 residues. CDR3 in DNA: TGCGCCAGCAGTGAGTACAACAGATCCAATCAGCCCCAGCATTTT. Amino acids: CASSEYNRSNQPQHF.

CDR3 bases: TGTGCCTGGAGTGTACAGGGGCAGGGTAAAGGAAAACTGTTTTTT. As protein: CAWSVQGQGKGKLFF. This chain joins TRBV30 and TRBJ1-4, with 7 bases aligning to TRBD1. V lost 0 bases to trimming and J lost 10 bases; unmatched junction nucleotides: 11. CDR1 is GTSNPN, CDR2 SVGIG, per germline (reference sequence). The CDR3 contains 15 residues.

CDR3: CASSPKQTGAFFYEQYF. As DNA, the CDR3 is TGTGCCAGCAGCCCCAAGCAGACAGGGGCTTTTTTCTACGAGCAGTACTTC. The chain employs TRBV5-6 and TRBJ2-7; 8 bases agree with TRBD1. The CDR3 totals 17 residues. Germline V gene data show CDR1 as SGHDT and CDR2 as YYEEEE. Trimming removed 4 bases from V and 3 bases from J; junction bases left unmatched: 15.

In regard to this clone: Other nucleotide sequences from this sample produce the same CDR3. The V gene is TRBV5-4, the J gene TRBJ2-3; 9 positions match TRBD2. V dropped 2 bases and J dropped 2; count of bases not matched to a gene: 3. The CDR3 sequence is 15 residues long. CDR1 is SGHNT and CDR2 is YYREEE in the germline V gene (reference sequence). The DNA for the CDR3 is TGTGCCAGCAGCTTAGCTAGCGGGACCACAGATACGCAGTATTTT. It specifies CASSLASGTTDTQYF.

This clone occurred once. As DNA, the CDR3 is TGCGCCAGCAGCTCATCGACGGGACAGCCAAACTATGGCTACACCTTC. It encodes CASSSSTGQPNYGYTF. The gene calls are TRBV5-1 and TRBJ1-2; the match to TRBD1 covers 7 bases. CDR1 is SGHRS, CDR2 YFSETQ, per germline. V gave up 3 bases and J gave up 2 bases; unmatched junction bases: 10. The CDR3 covers 16 residues.

The CDR3 loop reads CASSLVPSGRDTQYF. CDR3 DNA: TGTGCCAGCAGCTTAGTCCCTAGCGGCCGAGATACGCAGTATTTT. V gene TRBV7-6 combines with J gene TRBJ2-3, with 7 positions matching TRBD2. With V trimmed by 1 base and J by 5 bases, 6 bases remained unmatched. CDR3 length: 15 amino acids. The germline V gene encodes CDR1 SGHVS and CDR2 FNYEAQ. The full variable domain, completed using reference TRBV7-6 and TRBJ2-3, is GAGVSQSPRYKVTKRGQDVALRCDPISGHVSLYWYRQALGQGPEFLTYFNYEAQQDKSGLPNDRFSAERPEGSISTLTIQRTEQRDSAMYRCASSLVPSGRDTQYFGPGTRLTVL.

V gene TRBV6-5 combines with J gene TRBJ1-4; 10 bases align to TRBD1. V was pared by 10 bases and J by 7 bases, with 12 bases of the junction left unmatched. This CDR3 spans 15 amino acids. Germline CDR1 reads MNHEY; CDR2 reads SVGAGI. The CDR3 DNA sequence: TGTGCCACGACGGGACAGGGGCCAAGGGGTGAAAAACTGTTTTTT. Protein product: CATTGQGPRGEKLFF.

This rearrangement joins TRBV30 to TRBJ1-4, with a tentative D call TRBD1 (5 bases). CDR1 is GTSNPN and CDR2 is SVGIG in the germline V gene (reference sequence). V lost 0 bases, J lost 0 bases, and 14 bases lay in between. The CDR3 is 17 residues long. CDR3 nucleotide sequence: TGTGCCTGGAGTGTACCGCGGGACGGTGCAACTAATGAAAAACTGTTTTTT. This codes for CAWSVPRDGATNEKLFF.

V and J are TRBV5-4 and TRBJ2-5, with D perhaps TRBD1 (6 bases). Germline values: CDR1 SGHNT, CDR2 YYREEE (reference sequence). The CDR3 is made up of 13 amino acids. The germline V and J ends were trimmed by 4 bases and 2 bases, with 9 bases remaining between them. CDR3 sequence: CASSPGTQETQYF. CDR3 DNA: TGTGCCAGCAGCCCGGGGACACAAGAGACCCAGTACTTC.

The rearrangement joins TRBV11-2 to TRBJ2-6; D call uncertain. The V and J ends lost 4 bases and 1 base respectively, with 8 bases between them. The CDR3 loop spans 15 amino acids. Per the germline V gene, CDR1 is SGHAT and CDR2 is FQNNGV. In DNA, the CDR3 is TGTGCCAGCAGCTACCTGAGTTCTGGGGCCAACGTCCTGACTTTC. The encoded protein is CASSYLSSGANVLTF.

The V gene is TRBV4-2, the J gene TRBJ2-3; no clear D gene. This CDR3 region has 15 residues. V was pared by 4 bases and J by 0 bases, with 11 bases between. Germline V gives CDR1 LGHNA, CDR2 YNFKEQ. Here the CDR3 DNA reads TGTGCCAGCAGCCCCCTAGACGGTAGCACAGATACGCAGTATTTT. This codes for CASSPLDGSTDTQYF.